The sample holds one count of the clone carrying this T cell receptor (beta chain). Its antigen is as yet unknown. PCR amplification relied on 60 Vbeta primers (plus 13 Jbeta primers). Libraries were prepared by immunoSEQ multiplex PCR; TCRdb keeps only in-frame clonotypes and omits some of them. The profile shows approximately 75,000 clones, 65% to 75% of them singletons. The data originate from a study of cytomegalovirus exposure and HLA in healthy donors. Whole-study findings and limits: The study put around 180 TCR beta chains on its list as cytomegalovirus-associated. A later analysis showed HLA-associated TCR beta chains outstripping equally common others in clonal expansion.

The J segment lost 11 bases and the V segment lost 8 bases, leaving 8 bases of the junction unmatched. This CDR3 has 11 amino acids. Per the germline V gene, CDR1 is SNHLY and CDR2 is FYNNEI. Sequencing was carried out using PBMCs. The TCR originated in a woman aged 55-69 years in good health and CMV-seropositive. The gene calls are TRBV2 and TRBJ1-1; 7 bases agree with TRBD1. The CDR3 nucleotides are TGTGCCAGCTGGAAACAGGGGAAGGCTTTCTTT. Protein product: CASWKQGKAFF.